A single sample is the source of the 29 T cell receptor beta chains below, sequenced in a study of PD-1 blockade in classical Hodgkin lymphoma (dated by TCRdb to the early 2020s). Libraries were made using the immunoSEQ multiplex PCR assay. TCRdb took this table from immuneACCESS and kept in-frame rearrangements with V and J called. Such tables lack part of the clones; where checked against another copy, unresolved V genes explain under half of the gap, and the rest is unexplained. Counted in this sample were 20,000 to 25,000 clones; roughly 75% of them appeared once. The ten largest clones represent 17% of the sample. What the time point label conveys for this sample: cycle 2 day 1 (C2D1) of nivolumab. Every trial patient had relapsed following autologous stem cell transplantation, and prior brentuximab vedotin exposure was what differed among cohorts A, B and C. The specimen was peripheral blood mononuclear cells (PBMCs), collected before the second cycle of nivolumab. Receptors were obtained from a human donor with classical Hodgkin lymphoma.

Regarding this clone: Other nucleotide sequences in the sample specify the same CDR3. This chain links TRBV5-1 with TRBJ2-5, with D possibly being TRBD1 (8 bases). The length of the CDR3 is 13 residues. Looked up from germline, CDR1 is SGHRS and CDR2 is YFSETQ. Trimming left V 2 bases short and J 5 bases short, with 10 bases between. The CDR3 region is CASSLQGGETQYF. CDR3 coding DNA: TGCGCCAGCAGCTTACAGGGGGGGGAGACCCAGTACTTC.

This chain uses TRBV2 with TRBJ2-5, with D possibly being TRBD2 (6 bases). CDR1 SNHLY and CDR2 FYNNEI come from the germline V gene. This CDR3 is 15 amino acids long. V was shortened by 6 bases and J by 4 bases, with 18 bases between the two germline ends. The CDR3 sequence: CASSLVGAGGETQYF. The CDR3 coding sequence is TGTGCCAGCAGCTTGGTGGGCGCCGGGGGAGAGACCCAGTACTTC.

The chain uses TRBV11-2 and TRBJ1-6; weak D call: TRBD1 (6 bases). Germline CDR1 and CDR2: SGHAT and FQNNGV. Between the trimmed V and J ends, which lost 5 bases and 3 bases, there was a span of 20 bases. The CDR3 runs to 18 residues. The CDR3 DNA sequence: TGTGCCAGCAGCCCTCCTGGGGGGCTAGGGGACTATAATTCACCCCTCCACTTT. Protein: CASSPPGGLGDYNSPLHF.

The chain recombines TRBV6-5 with TRBJ1-1; D remains unclear. CDR1 is MNHEY, CDR2 SVGAGI, per germline. CDR3 length: 10 residues. The V end was cut by 3 bases, the J end by 8 bases, with 4 bases between. The CDR3 sequence: CASSYLEAFF. The DNA for the CDR3 is TGTGCCAGCAGTTATCTAGAAGCTTTCTTT.

The sample holds one count of this clone. The V gene is TRBV6-1, the J gene TRBJ1-1; 7 nucleotides align to TRBD1. The length of the CDR3 is 13 residues. V was pared by 11 bases and J by 4 bases, with 10 bases of the junction left unmatched. Germline V gene lookup returns CDR1 MNHNS and CDR2 SASEGT. CDR3 coding DNA: TGTGCCGGAGCCATGACAGGGACCACTGAAGCTTTCTTT. Amino acids: CAGAMTGTTEAFF.

The chain couples TRBV29-1 to TRBJ2-7; 7 positions match TRBD1. Germline values: CDR1 SQVTM, CDR2 ANQGSEA. V dropped 8 bases and J dropped 2; count of bases not matched to a gene: 6. The CDR3 runs 12 residues. The CDR3 DNA reads TGCAGCTTTCGACAGGGTACCTACGAGCAGTACTTC. It yields the protein CSFRQGTYEQYF.

This clone was detected only once. The chain carries TRBV5-4 and TRBJ1-1; 8 bases line up with TRBD1. Germline CDR1 and CDR2: SGHNT and YYREEE (reference sequence). With 2 bases clipped from V and 5 bases from J, the junction kept 8 bases outside the gene matches. The CDR3 has 15 amino acids. CDR3 DNA: TGTGCCAGCAGCTTAGACCTCGACAGGGGAACTGAAGCTTTCTTT. It specifies CASSLDLDRGTEAFF.

J is TRBJ1-6 and V is TRBV6-5; D not certain. In germline, CDR1 is MNHEY, CDR2 SVGAGI. The CDR3 runs to 11 residues. V was cut by 5 bases and J by 11 bases, with 7 bases left in between. The CDR3 region is CASSEEAPLHF. The CDR3 coding sequence is TGTGCCAGCAGTGAAGAGGCACCCCTCCACTTT.

The chain recombines TRBV6-1 with TRBJ1-5; D is uncertain. V was cut by 6 bases and J by 6 bases, with 9 bases left in between. The germline gives CDR1 MNHNS, CDR2 SASEGT. The CDR3 is 12 amino acids. CDR3 in DNA: TGTGCCAGCAGACGGGGTTCTCAGCCCCAGCATTTT. The encoded protein is CASRRGSQPQHF.

The chain uses TRBV9 and TRBJ2-5, with D tentatively TRBD2 (5 bases). The CDR3 sequence is 15 residues long. V lost 0 bases and J 4 bases, leaving 13 bases between the germline ends. Germline loops: CDR1 SGDLS, CDR2 YYNGEE. The CDR3 DNA follows: TGTGCCAGCAGCGTAGCGATGGACCGGGGAGAGACCCAGTACTTC. This encodes CASSVAMDRGETQYF.

The chain joins TRBV5-6 to TRBJ2-7, with D maybe TRBD1 (6 bases). Germline V gene sequence: CDR1 SGHDT, CDR2 YYEEEE. CDR3 length: 14 amino acids. With 4 bases removed from V and 3 bases from J, the gap between germline ends came to 14 bases. The DNA for the CDR3 is TGTGCCAGCAGCCTAAACAGGGAACACTACGAGCAGTACGTC. It translates to CASSLNREHYEQYV.

V is TRBV7-5 and J is TRBJ2-5; TRBD1, the table's D call, lacks a check against the DNA. TRBV7-5 is marked as a pseudogene. This CDR3 is built from 14 residues. CDR3: CASSPVSSQETQYF. DNA of the CDR3: TGTGCCAGCAGCCCAGTCAGTTCTCAAGAGACCCAGTACTTC.

The chain links TRBV7-6 to TRBJ1-1, with TRBD1 identical over 7 bases. The trim removed 0 bases at V and 6 bases at J, leaving 1 base unmatched. Per germline, CDR1 SGHVS and CDR2 FNYEAQ. The CDR3 extends over 13 amino acids. The CDR3 here is CASSLAGGPEAFF. In DNA form, the CDR3 reads TGTGCCAGCAGCTTAGCAGGGGGCCCTGAAGCTTTCTTT. Looking up the rest from reference TRBV7-6 and TRBJ1-1 gives the full variable domain: GAGVSQSPRYKVTKRGQDVALRCDPISGHVSLYWYRQALGQGPEFLTYFNYEAQQDKSGLPNDRFSAERPEGSISTLTIQRTEQRDSAMYRCASSLAGGPEAFFGQGTRLTVV.

This chain joins TRBV11-2 and TRBJ2-1; tentatively, D is TRBD2 (6 bases). This CDR3 is built from 15 residues. The V gene's germline CDR1 is SGHAT and CDR2 FQNNGV. V was shortened by 0 bases and J by 3 bases, with 9 bases between the two germline ends. Written as DNA, the CDR3 is TGTGCCAGCAGCTTAGAATTAGCGGACTACAATGAGCAGTTCTTC. Residues: CASSLELADYNEQFF.

The CDR3 bases are TGTGCCAGCAGCTTAGCTGGGACATCTTATAGCAATCAGCCCCAGCATTTT. This sequence encodes CASSLAGTSYSNQPQHF. This sequence joins TRBV7-8 and TRBJ1-5, with D perhaps TRBD1 (6 bases). The CDR3 has 17 amino acids. The V and J ends lost 0 bases and 0 bases respectively, with 12 bases between them. Per germline, CDR1 SGHVS and CDR2 FQNEAQ. The entire variable domain, with the rest obtained from reference TRBV7-8 and TRBJ1-5, is as follows: GAGVSQSPRYKVAKRGQDVALRCDPISGHVSLFWYQQALGQGPEFLTYFQNEAQLDKSGLPSDRFFAERPEGSVSTLKIQRTQQEDSAVYLCASSLAGTSYSNQPQHFGDGTRLSIL.

The J gene is TRBJ1-5, the V gene TRBV7-8; D is uncertain. CDR3 length equals 15 residues. The V end was cut by 1 base, the J end by 0 bases, with 7 bases between. CDR1 and CDR2 (germline): SGHVS, FQNEAQ. The CDR3 DNA follows: TGTGCCAGCAGCTTAGAGGTTATTAGCAATCAGCCCCAGCATTTT. Residues: CASSLEVISNQPQHF.

The V call is TRBV14, the J call TRBJ1-1, with D tentatively TRBD1 (5 bases). The CDR3 length is 15 residues. CDR1 and CDR2 from the germline V gene are SGHDN and FVKESK. V was trimmed by 5 bases and J by 0 bases, leaving 13 bases between them. The CDR3 reads CASSTRTRLNTEAFF. The CDR3 bases are TGTGCCAGCAGCACTCGGACACGATTGAACACTGAAGCTTTCTTT.

This clone was seen a few times. This rearrangement joins TRBV19 to TRBJ1-1; the D gene is possibly TRBD1 (5 bases). Germline V CDR1 and CDR2: LNHDA, SQIVND (reference sequence). This CDR3 contains 15 residues. Trimming cost V 5 bases and J 0 bases, with 13 bases left between them. Here the CDR3 DNA reads TGTGCCAGTAGTCCCCAGGGCAGGATGAACACTGAAGCTTTCTTT. Its protein product is CASSPQGRMNTEAFF. Drawing the rest from reference TRBV19 and TRBJ1-1, the complete variable domain is DGGITQSPKYLFRKEGQNVTLSCEQNLNHDAMYWYRQDPGQGLRLIYYSQIVNDFQKGDIAEGYSVSREKKESFPLTVTSAQKNPTAFYLCASSPQGRMNTEAFFGQGTRLTVV.

J is TRBJ2-5 and V is TRBV9; possible D gene TRBD1, 5 bases. The CDR3 is 16 amino acids. The V end lost 4 bases, the J end lost 5 bases, and 21 bases lay between the germline ends. Germline lookup yields CDR1 SGDLS and CDR2 YYNGEE. Written as DNA, the CDR3 is TGTGCCAGCAGCCCAGGTGGCAGGGTCGTAGGGGAGACCCAGTACTTC. This sequence encodes CASSPGGRVVGETQYF.

This chain uses TRBV29-1 with TRBJ2-1; TRBD2 matches at 9 bases. CDR1 and CDR2 from the germline V gene are SQVTM and ANQGSEA. This CDR3 comprises 13 residues. The trim removed 4 bases at V and 3 bases at J, leaving 1 base unmatched. The CDR3 DNA reads TGCAGCGTTGCAGCGGGGGGCTACAATGAGCAGTTCTTC. This encodes CSVAAGGYNEQFF.

A single count supports this clone. The chain joins TRBV9 to TRBJ2-1; no clear D. Trimming pared 3 bases from V and 12 bases from J, leaving 7 bases between. The CDR3 covers 10 residues. Per germline, CDR1 SGDLS and CDR2 YYNGEE. The CDR3: CASSGARQFF. CDR3 coding DNA: TGTGCCAGCAGCGGGGCCCGGCAGTTCTTC.

This clone appeared a few times. J is TRBJ2-2 and V is TRBV6-1; 8 bases align to TRBD1. There are 15 residues in the CDR3. Germline CDR1 is MNHNS and CDR2 is SASEGT. With V trimmed by 5 bases and J by 4 bases, 6 bases remained unmatched. The DNA for the CDR3 is TGTGCCAGCAGTCCCCGGACAGGGAGCACCGGGGAGCTGTTTTTT. It encodes CASSPRTGSTGELFF.

The V and J genes are TRBV7-9 and TRBJ2-1; no reliable D call. Germline values: CDR1 SEHNR, CDR2 FQNEAQ (reference sequence). The CDR3 consists of 18 residues. Trimming stripped 5 bases from V and 0 bases from J, with 20 bases between. Written as DNA, the CDR3 is TGTGCCAGCAGCCCCCCCATTGGCCCGGCGAGCTCCTACAATGAGCAGTTCTTC. Translated: CASSPPIGPASSYNEQFF. Variable domain in full (rest from reference TRBV7-9 and TRBJ2-1): DTGVSQNPRHKITKRGQNVTFRCDPISEHNRLYWYRQTLGQGPEFLTYFQNEAQLEKSRLLSDRFSAERPKGSFSTLEIQRTEQGDSAMYLCASSPPIGPASSYNEQFFGPGTRLTVL.

This clone was detected once. The rearrangement uses TRBV6-5 and TRBJ1-5; D is unresolved. Germline-derived CDR1 and CDR2 are MNHEY and SVGAGI. CDR3 length: 15 amino acids. V was clipped by 7 bases and J by 6 bases, with 19 bases between them. Written as DNA, the CDR3 is TGTGCCAGCACCCTCGACGGGTCTCCGGGTCAGCCCCAGCATTTT. This encodes CASTLDGSPGQPQHF.

The CDR3 DNA reads TGTGCCAGCATTGACACAGGGGGCGTTAAAGAGACCCAGTACTTC. It yields the protein CASIDTGGVKETQYF. The J gene is TRBJ2-5, the V gene TRBV2; 9 bases are a match to TRBD1. Germline loops: CDR1 SNHLY, CDR2 FYNNEI. The CDR3 runs to 15 residues. With V trimmed by 7 bases and J by 3 bases, 9 bases remained unmatched. Full variable domain (remainder filled in from reference TRBV2 and TRBJ2-5): EPEVTQTPSHQVTQMGQEVILRCVPISNHLYFYWYRQILGQKVEFLVSFYNNEISEKSEIFDDQFSVERPDGSNFTLKIRSTKLEDSAMYFCASIDTGGVKETQYFGPGTRLLVL.

J is TRBJ2-5 and V is TRBV5-4; D gene uncertain. This CDR3 contains 15 residues. Germline V gene sequence: CDR1 SGHNT, CDR2 YYREEE (reference sequence). Between the trimmed V and J ends, which lost 4 bases and 1 base, there was a span of 14 bases. The CDR3 reads CASSPSTPLQETQYF. In DNA, the CDR3 is TGTGCCAGCAGCCCTTCCACGCCTCTCCAAGAGACCCAGTACTTC.

This chain uses TRBV5-6 with TRBJ2-7; D perhaps matches TRBD2 (6 bases). Germline CDR1 is SGHDT and CDR2 is YYEEEE. Trimming left V 0 bases short and J 6 bases short, with 16 bases between. The length of the CDR3 is 15 residues. CDR3 DNA: TGTGCCAGCAGCTTGGCCGTACTAGCTGACACCGAGCAGTACTTC. Amino acids: CASSLAVLADTEQYF. Together with reference TRBV5-6 and TRBJ2-7, the CDR3 gives the full variable domain: DAGVTQSPTHLIKTRGQQVTLRCSPKSGHDTVSWYQQALGQGPQFIFQYYEEEERQRGNFPDRFSGHQFPNYSSELNVNALLLGDSALYLCASSLAVLADTEQYFGPGTRLTVT.

J is TRBJ2-5 and V is TRBV7-2, with 12 bases identical to TRBD2. The germline V gene encodes CDR1 SGHTA and CDR2 FQGNSA. This CDR3 region has 16 residues. V dropped 5 bases and J dropped 1; count of bases not matched to a gene: 5. DNA of the CDR3: TGTGCCAGCAGCCCAGGGACTAGCGGGCCCCAAGAGACCCAGTACTTC. This gives the protein CASSPGTSGPQETQYF.

The chain joins TRBV4-1 to TRBJ2-2; TRBD2 matches at 9 bases. The CDR3 is made up of 17 amino acids. From germline, CDR1 is MGHRA and CDR2 YSYEKL. V lost 2 bases, J lost 4 bases, and 8 bases stayed unmatched. The CDR3 DNA reads TGCGCCAGCAGCCAACCCCTAGCGGGATTAAGCACCGGGGAGCTGTTTTTT. This codes for CASSQPLAGLSTGELFF.